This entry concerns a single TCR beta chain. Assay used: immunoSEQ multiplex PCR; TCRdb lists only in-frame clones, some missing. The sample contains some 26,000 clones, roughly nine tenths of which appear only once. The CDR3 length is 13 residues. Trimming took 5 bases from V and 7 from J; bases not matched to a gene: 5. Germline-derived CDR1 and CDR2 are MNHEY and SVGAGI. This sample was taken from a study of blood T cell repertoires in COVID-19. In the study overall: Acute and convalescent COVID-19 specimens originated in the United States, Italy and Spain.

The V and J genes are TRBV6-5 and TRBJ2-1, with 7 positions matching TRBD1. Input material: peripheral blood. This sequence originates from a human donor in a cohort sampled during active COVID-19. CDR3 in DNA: TGTGCCAGCAGTCAGGGACAGATGAATGAGCAGTTCTTC. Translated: CASSQGQMNEQFF.